The source of this T cell receptor (beta chain) is a study of blood T cells in healthy people across ages. Staff drew around 10 milliliters of peripheral blood from each donor. The authors ran a second PCR of 7 to 11 cycles using a sample-barcoded 5' primer and a J-beta primer mix. Each cDNA was tagged by a template-switch adaptor containing 12 random nucleotides. MiXCR was run by TCRdb on the 5' RACE reads, yielding one entry per CDR3 protein. Among fewer than 2 million distinct CDR3 sequences listed, about two fifths were seen once. The CDR3 is 16 amino acids. After removal of 5 bases from V and 8 bases from J, the junction contained 17 bases not matched to a gene. CDR1 SNHLY and CDR2 FYNNEI come from the germline V gene.

The TCR originated in a human donor in good health. Sequencing was performed on blood. The rearrangement links TRBV2 to TRBJ1-2; TRBD1 agrees at 7 bases. The CDR3 loop reads CASSQTGISYGLGYTF. As DNA, the CDR3 is TGTGCCAGCAGTCAGACAGGGATCTCCTATGGATTAGGCTACACCTTC.